Presented here are 3 T cell receptor beta chains from one specimen sequenced in a study of shared clonotypes between healthy human individuals. The protocol was immunoSEQ multiplex PCR, while the TCRdb copy is restricted to in-frame clones and leaves out a portion. Among approximately 2.5 million clones listed, more than 85% were seen once. The material sequenced was naive CD4+ T cells from PBMCs. Subset meaning: CD45RA+ positively selected. The receptors originated from a young man in good health. Some clones in this sample may be carry-over from other donors' samples.

The chain is built from TRBV10-3 and TRBJ2-3; 9 nucleotides align to TRBD1. Trimming at V came to 4 bases and at J to 3 bases, leaving 14 bases not matched to a gene. Germline values: CDR1 ENHRY, CDR2 SYGVKD. The CDR3 extends over 18 amino acids. CDR3 nucleotide sequence: TGTGCCATCAGTGCTTTTCACAGGGGGCGAAACAGGACAGATACGCAGTATTTT. As protein: CAISAFHRGRNRTDTQYF.

CDR3 sequence (DNA): TGCGCCAGCAGCCAAGCAAATACGGGGGCGGCTAATGAAAAACTGTTTTTT. Protein product: CASSQANTGAANEKLFF. The chain uses TRBV4-1 and TRBJ1-4; D possibly corresponds to TRBD1 (6 bases). The germline gives CDR1 MGHRA, CDR2 YSYEKL. The CDR3 length is 17 residues. The germline V and J ends were trimmed by 1 base and 3 bases, with 15 bases remaining between them.

V usage is TRBV11-3 and J usage is TRBJ2-2; D is perhaps TRBD1 or TRBD2 (5 bases each). Germline V gives CDR1 SGHNT, CDR2 YENEEA. The CDR3 is 15 residues long. V was trimmed by 4 bases and J by 4 bases, leaving 13 bases between them. CDR3 bases: TGTGCCAGCAGCTCTTGGGACGGAGTCACCGGGGAGCTGTTTTTT. It codes for CASSSWDGVTGELFF.